This T cell receptor (beta chain) emerged from a study of blood T cell repertoires in COVID-19. The method was immunoSEQ multiplex PCR; TCRdb's version includes in-frame clones alone and lacks a portion of them. Altogether under 300,000 clones are present, 82% being singletons, with the ten largest covering roughly 3.2%. The sequencing input was peripheral blood. This receptor was taken from a woman aged 18-29 years with acute or convalescent COVID-19.

The CDR3 sequence is CASSLSVSYTF. The DNA for the CDR3 is TGTGCCAGCAGCTTATCGGTCAGCTACACCTTC. The chain joins TRBV7-9 to TRBJ1-2; D call uncertain. V was clipped by 2 bases and J by 9 bases, with 7 bases between them. CDR1 is SEHNR and CDR2 is FQNEAQ in the germline V gene (reference sequence). The CDR3 has 11 residues.